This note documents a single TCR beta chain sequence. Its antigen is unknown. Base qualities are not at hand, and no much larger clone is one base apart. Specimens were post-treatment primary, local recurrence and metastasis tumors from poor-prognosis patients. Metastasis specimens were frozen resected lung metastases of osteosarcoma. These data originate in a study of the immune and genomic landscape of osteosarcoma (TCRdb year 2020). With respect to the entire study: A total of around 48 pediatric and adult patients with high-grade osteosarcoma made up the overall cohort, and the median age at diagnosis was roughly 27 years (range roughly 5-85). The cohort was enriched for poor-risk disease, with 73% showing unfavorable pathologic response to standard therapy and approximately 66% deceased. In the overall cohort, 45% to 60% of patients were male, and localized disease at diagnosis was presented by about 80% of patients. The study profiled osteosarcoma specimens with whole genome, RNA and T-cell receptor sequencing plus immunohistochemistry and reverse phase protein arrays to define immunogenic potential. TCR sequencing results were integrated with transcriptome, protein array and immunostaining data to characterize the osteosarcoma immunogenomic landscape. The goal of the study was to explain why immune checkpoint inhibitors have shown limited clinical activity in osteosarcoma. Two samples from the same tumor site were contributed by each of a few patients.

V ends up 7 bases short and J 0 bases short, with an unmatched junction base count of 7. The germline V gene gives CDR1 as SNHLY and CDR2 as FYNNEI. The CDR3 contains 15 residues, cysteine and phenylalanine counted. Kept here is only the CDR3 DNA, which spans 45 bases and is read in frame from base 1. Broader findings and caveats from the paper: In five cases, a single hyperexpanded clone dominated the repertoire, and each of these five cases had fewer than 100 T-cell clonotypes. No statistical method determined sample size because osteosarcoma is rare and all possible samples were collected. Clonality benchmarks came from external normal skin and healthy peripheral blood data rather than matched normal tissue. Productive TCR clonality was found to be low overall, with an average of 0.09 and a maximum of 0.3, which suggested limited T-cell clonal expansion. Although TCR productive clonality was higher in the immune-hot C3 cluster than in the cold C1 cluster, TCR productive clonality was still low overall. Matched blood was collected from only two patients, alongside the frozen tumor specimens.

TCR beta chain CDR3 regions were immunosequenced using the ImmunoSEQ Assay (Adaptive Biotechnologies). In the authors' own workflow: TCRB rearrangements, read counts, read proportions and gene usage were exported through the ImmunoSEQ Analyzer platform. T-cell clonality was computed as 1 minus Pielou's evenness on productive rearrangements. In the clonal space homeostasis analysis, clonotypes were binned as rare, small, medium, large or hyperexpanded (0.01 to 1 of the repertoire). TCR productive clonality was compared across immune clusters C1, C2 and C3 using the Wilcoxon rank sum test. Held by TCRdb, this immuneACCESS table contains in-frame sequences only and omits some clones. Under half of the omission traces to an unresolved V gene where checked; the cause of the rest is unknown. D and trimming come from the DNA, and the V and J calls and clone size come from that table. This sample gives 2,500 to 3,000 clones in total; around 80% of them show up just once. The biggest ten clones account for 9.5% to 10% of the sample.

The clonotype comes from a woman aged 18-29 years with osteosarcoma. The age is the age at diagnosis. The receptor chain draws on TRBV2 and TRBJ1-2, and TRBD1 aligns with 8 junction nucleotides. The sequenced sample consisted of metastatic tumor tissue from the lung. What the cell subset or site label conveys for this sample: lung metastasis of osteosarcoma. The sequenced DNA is TGTGCCAGCACGGTCAGGGGGCCTACTAACTATGGCTACACCTTC. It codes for CASTVRGPTNYGYTF.